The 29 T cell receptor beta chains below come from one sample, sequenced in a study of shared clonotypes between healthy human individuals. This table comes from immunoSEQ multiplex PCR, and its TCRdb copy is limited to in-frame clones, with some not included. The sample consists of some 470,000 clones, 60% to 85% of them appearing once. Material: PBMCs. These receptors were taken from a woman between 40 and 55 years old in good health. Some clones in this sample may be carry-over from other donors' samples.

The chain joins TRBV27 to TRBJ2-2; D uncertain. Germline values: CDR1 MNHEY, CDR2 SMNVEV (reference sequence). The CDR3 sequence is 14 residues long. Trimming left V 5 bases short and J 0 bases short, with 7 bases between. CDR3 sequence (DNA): TGTGCCAGCAGTGTCTCGTCGAACACCGGGGAGCTGTTTTTT. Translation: CASSVSSNTGELFF.

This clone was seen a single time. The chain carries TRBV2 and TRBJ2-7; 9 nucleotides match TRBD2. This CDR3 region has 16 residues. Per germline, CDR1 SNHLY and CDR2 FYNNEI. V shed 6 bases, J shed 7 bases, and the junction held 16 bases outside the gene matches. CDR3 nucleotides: TGTGCCAGCAGCTCCCAGGGTGGGACTAGCCCTTTTGAGCAGTACTTC. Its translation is CASSSQGGTSPFEQYF.

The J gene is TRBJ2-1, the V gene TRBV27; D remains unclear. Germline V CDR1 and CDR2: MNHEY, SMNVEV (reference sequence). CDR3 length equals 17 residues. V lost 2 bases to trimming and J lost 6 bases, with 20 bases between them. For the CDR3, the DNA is TGTGCCAGCAGTTTAATGTCCCCCGCTAGTTTTGGCAATGAGCAGTTCTTC. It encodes CASSLMSPASFGNEQFF.

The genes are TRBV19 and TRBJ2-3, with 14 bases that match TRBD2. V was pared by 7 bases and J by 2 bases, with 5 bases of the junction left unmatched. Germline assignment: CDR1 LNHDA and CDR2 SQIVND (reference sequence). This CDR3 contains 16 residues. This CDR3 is CASTRTSGRITDTQYF. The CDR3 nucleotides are TGTGCCAGTACTCGGACTAGCGGGAGGATCACAGATACGCAGTATTTT. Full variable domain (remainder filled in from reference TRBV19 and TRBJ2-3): DGGITQSPKYLFRKEGQNVTLSCEQNLNHDAMYWYRQDPGQGLRLIYYSQIVNDFQKGDIAEGYSVSREKKESFPLTVTSAQKNPTAFYLCASTRTSGRITDTQYFGPGTRLTVL.

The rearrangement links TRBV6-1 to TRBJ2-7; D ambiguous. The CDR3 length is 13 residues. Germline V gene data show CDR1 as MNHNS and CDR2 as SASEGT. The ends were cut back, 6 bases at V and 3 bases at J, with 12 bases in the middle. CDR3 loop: CASRTDGLYEQYF. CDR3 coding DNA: TGTGCCAGCAGAACGGACGGCCTCTACGAGCAGTACTTC.

CDR3 residues: CASSWGSAGELFF. Here the CDR3 DNA reads TGTGCCAGCAGTTGGGGTTCTGCCGGGGAGCTGTTTTTT. This chain connects TRBV27 to TRBJ2-2; D unresolved. The V gene's germline CDR1 is MNHEY and CDR2 SMNVEV (reference sequence). Trimming took 4 bases from V and 6 from J, leaving 9 bases between them. This CDR3 is built from 13 residues.

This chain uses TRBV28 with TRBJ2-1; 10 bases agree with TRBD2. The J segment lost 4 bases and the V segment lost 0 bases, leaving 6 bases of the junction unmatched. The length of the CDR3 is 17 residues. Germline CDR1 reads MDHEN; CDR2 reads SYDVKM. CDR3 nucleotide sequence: TGTGCCAGCAGTTTATGGGCTAGCGGGAGCCATTACAATGAGCAGTTCTTC. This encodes CASSLWASGSHYNEQFF. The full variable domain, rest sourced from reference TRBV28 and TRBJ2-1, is DVKVTQSSRYLVKRTGEKVFLECVQDMDHENMFWYRQDPGLGLRLIYFSYDVKMKEKGDIPEGYSVSREKKERFSLILESASTNQTSMYLCASSLWASGSHYNEQFFGPGTRLTVL.

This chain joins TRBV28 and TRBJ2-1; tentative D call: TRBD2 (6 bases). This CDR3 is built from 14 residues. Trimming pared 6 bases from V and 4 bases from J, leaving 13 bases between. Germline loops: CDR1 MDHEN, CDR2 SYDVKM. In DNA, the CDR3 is TGTGCCAGCAGCCCCCCGGGGGAATACAATGAGCAGTTCTTC. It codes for CASSPPGEYNEQFF.

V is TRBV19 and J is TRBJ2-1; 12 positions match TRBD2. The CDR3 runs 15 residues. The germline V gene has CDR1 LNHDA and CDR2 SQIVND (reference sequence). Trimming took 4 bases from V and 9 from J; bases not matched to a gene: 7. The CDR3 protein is CASSNLAGGPGEQFF. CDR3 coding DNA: TGTGCCAGTAGTAACCTAGCGGGAGGGCCGGGTGAGCAGTTCTTC.

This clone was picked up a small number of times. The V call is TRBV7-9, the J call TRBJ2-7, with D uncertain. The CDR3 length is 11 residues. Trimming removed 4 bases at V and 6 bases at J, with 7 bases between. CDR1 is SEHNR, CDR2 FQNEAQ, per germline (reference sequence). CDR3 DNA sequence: TGTGCCAGCAGCTCCTATCTCGAGCAGTACTTC. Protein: CASSSYLEQYF.

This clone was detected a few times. In DNA form, the CDR3 reads TGTGCCAGCAGTCCCTCCCGCGGGACAGACCACTACGAGCAGTACTTC. Translation gives CASSPSRGTDHYEQYF. This chain links TRBV28 with TRBJ2-7; D may be TRBD1 (7 bases). Trimming removed 5 bases from V and 3 bases from J, with 20 bases in between. Germline CDR1 and CDR2: MDHEN and SYDVKM. This CDR3 is built from 16 residues.

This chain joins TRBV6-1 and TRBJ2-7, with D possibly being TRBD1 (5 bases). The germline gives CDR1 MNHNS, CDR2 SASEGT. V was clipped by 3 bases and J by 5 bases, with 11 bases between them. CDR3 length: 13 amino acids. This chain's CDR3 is CASSESRVNEQYF. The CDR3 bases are TGTGCCAGCAGTGAGAGCAGGGTAAACGAGCAGTACTTC.

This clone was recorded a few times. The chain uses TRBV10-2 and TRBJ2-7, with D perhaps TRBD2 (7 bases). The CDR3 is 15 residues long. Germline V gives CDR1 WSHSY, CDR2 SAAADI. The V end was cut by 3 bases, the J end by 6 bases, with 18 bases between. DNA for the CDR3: TGCGCCAGCAGTGAAGGGGGAGGGCCTCTTCGCGAGCAGTACTTC. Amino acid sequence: CASSEGGGPLREQYF.

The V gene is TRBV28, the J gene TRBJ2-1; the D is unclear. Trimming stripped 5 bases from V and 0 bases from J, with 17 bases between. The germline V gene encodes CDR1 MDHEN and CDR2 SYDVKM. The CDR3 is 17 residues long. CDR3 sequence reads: CASSPASFHISYNEQFF. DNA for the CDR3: TGTGCCAGCAGTCCTGCCTCGTTTCACATCTCCTACAATGAGCAGTTCTTC.

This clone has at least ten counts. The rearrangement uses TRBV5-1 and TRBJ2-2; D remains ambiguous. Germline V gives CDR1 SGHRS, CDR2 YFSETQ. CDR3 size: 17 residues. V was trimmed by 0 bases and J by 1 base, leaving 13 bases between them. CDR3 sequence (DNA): TGCGCCAGCAGCTTGGTGGGTGAAGCGAAGAACACCGGGGAGCTGTTTTTT. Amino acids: CASSLVGEAKNTGELFF.

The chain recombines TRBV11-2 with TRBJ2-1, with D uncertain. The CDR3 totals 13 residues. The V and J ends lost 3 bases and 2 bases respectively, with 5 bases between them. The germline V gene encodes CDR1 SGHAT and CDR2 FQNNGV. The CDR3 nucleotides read TGTGCCAGCAGCTTGTCTACCTACAATGAGCAGTTCTTC. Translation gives CASSLSTYNEQFF.

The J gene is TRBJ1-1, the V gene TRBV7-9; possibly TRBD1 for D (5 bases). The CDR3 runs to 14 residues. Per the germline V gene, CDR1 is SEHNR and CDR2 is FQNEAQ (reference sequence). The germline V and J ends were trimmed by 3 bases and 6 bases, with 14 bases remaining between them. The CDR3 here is CASSLGGISSEAFF. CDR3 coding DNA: TGTGCCAGCAGCTTGGGGGGGATTTCCTCTGAAGCTTTCTTT. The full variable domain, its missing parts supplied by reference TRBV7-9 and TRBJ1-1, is DTGVSQNPRHKITKRGQNVTFRCDPISEHNRLYWYRQTLGQGPEFLTYFQNEAQLEKSRLLSDRFSAERPKGSFSTLEIQRTEQGDSAMYLCASSLGGISSEAFFGQGTRLTVV.

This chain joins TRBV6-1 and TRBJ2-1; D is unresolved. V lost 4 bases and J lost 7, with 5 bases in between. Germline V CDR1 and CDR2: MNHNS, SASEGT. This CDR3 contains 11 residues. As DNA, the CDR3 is TGTGCCAGCAGTGCCTGGAATGAGCAGTTCTTC. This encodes CASSAWNEQFF.

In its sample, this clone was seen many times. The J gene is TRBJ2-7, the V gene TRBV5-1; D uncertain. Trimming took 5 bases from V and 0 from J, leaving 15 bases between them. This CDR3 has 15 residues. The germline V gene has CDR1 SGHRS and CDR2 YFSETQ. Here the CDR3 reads CASRKTADYSYEQYF. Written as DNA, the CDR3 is TGCGCCAGCAGAAAAACCGCAGATTACTCCTACGAGCAGTACTTC.

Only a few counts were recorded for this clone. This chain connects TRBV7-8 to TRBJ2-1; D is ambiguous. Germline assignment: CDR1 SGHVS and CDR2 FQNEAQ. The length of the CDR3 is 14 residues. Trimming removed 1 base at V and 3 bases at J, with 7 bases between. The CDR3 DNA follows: TGTGCCAGCAGCTTAGGTCAGAACTACAATGAGCAGTTCTTC. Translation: CASSLGQNYNEQFF.

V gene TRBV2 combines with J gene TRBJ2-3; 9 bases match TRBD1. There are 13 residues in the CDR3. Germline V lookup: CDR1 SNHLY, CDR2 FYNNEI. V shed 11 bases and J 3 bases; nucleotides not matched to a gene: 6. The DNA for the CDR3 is TGTGCCCGCCGGGACAGGGAGACAGATACGCAGTATTTT. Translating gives CARRDRETDTQYF. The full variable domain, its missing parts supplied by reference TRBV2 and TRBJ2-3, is EPEVTQTPSHQVTQMGQEVILRCVPISNHLYFYWYRQILGQKVEFLVSFYNNEISEKSEIFDDQFSVERPDGSNFTLKIRSTKLEDSAMYFCARRDRETDTQYFGPGTRLTVL.

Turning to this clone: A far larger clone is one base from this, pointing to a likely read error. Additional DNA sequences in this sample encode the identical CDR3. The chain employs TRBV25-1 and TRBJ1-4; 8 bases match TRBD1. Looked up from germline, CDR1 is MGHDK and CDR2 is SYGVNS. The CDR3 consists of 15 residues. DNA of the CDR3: TGTGCCAGCAGTGAATATACAGGGGGAAATGAAAAACTGTTTTTC. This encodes CASSEYTGGNEKLFF.

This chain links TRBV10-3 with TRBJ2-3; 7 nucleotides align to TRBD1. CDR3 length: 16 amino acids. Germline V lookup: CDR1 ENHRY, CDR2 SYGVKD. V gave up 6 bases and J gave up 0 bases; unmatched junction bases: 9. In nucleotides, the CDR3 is TGTGCCATCAGGGACTGGACAGGAACTAGCACAGATACGCAGTATTTT. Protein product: CAIRDWTGTSTDTQYF.

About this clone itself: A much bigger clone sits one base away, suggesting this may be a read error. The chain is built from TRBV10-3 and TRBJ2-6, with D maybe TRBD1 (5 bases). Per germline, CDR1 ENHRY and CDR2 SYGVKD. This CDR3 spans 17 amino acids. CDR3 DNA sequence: TGTGCCATCAGTGAGGTAGGGGTCACCTCTGGGGCCAACGTCCTGGCTTTC. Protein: CAISEVGVTSGANVLAF.

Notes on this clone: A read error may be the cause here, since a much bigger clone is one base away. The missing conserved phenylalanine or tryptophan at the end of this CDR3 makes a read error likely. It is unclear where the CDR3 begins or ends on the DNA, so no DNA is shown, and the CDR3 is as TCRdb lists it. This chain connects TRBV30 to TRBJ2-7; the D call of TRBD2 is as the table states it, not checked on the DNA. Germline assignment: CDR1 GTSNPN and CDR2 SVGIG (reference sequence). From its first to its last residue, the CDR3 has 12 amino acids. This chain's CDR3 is CAWSVQGTRKTL.

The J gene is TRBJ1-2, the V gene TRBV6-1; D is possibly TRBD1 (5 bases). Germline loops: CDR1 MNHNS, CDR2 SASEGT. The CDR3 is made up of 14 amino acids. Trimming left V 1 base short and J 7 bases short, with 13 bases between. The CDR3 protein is CASSEGAGRPGYTF. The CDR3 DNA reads TGTGCCAGCAGTGAAGGGGCAGGGCGGCCTGGCTACACCTTC.

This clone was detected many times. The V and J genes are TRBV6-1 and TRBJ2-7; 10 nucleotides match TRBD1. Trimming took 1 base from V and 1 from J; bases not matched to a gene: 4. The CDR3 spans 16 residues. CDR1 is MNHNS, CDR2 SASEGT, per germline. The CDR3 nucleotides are TGTGCCAGCAGTGAAGACGGACAGGGGGGGTCCTACGAGCAGTACTTC. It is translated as CASSEDGQGGSYEQYF.

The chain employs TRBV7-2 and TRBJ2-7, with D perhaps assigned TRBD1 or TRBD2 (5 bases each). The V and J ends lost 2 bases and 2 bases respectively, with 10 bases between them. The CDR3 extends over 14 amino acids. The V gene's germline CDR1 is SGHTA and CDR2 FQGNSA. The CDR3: CASSLRDGPYEQYF. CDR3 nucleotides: TGTGCCAGCAGCTTAAGGGACGGACCCTACGAGCAGTACTTC.

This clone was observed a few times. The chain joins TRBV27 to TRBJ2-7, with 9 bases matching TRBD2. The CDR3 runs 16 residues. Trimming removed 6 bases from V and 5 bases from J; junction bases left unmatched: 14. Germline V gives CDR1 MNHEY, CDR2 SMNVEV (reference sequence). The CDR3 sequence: CASSPRGSGSPHEQYF. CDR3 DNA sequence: TGTGCCAGCAGCCCCAGGGGTAGCGGGAGTCCCCACGAGCAGTACTTC.